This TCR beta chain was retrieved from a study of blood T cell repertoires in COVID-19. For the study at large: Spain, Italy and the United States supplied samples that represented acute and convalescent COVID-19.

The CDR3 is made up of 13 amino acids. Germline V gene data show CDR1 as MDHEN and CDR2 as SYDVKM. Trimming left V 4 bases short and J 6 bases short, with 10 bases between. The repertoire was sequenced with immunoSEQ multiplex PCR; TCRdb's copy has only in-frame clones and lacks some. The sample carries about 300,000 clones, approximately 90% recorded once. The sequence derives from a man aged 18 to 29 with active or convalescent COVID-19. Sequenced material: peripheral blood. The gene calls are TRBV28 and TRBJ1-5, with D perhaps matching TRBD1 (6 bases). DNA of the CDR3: TGTGCCAGCAGTTGGGGGCTAGCTCAGCCCCAGCATTTT. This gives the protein CASSWGLAQPQHF.